Included here is one TCR beta chain sequence, with context. It has no known antigen specificity. The sample holds no much larger clone one base away, and base qualities are not on file. CDR3 length: 13 amino acids, cysteine to phenylalanine. The DNA shown is the 39-base CDR3, in frame from base 1. The germline V gene provides CDR1 SQVTM and CDR2 ANQGSEA. Trimming removed 5 bases from V and 0 bases from J, leaving 8 bases between the germline ends. The data stem from a study of CD8 T cells in Susac syndrome (dated by TCRdb to the late 2010s). About the investigation overall: The study used repertoire sequencing to test whether antigen drove CD8+ T cell activation and differentiation in Susac syndrome. What the authors observed across the whole study: The number of individuals in the TCR sequencing and HLA analysis was recognized as being relatively small.

RNA was extracted using the RNeasy kit, and roughly 0.5 to 1 ug of the RNA was reverse transcribed with random hexamers. The immunoSEQ multiplex PCR assay, covering 54 Vbeta and 13 Jbeta segments, was used to amplify TCR beta CDR3 regions. PCR amplification bias was corrected using a synthetic template baseline for primer optimization and computational correction. Processing in the source paper ran as follows. Reads were annotated to V, D and J genes per IMGT and analyzed with immunoSEQ Analyzer, keeping only productive sequences. Clonality was computed as one minus Shannon entropy normalized by log2 of the number of productive unique sequences. Public and private clones were assessed among the 100 most prevalent clones of each patient and control. Susac-specific clones were defined as absent from healthy and MS cohorts, approximately 1,000 published viral clones and other ImmuneACCESS disease sequences. TCRdb cleaned the public reads at Q25 with fastp, built clones with MiXCR and kept in-frame beta chains. Under each unique CDR3 protein, matching rows form one entry showing the most common genes and DNA. TCRdb, not the original authors, processed these V and J calls. The sample records around 160,000 distinct CDR3 sequences, approximately 93% of which are singletons. Together, the top ten hold 0.09% to 0.1% of the sample.

Peripheral blood CD8+ and CD4+ T cells from healthy donors, Susac syndrome patients and multiple sclerosis patients were profiled using high-throughput TCR beta sequencing. Multiple sclerosis controls were treatment-naive patients with stable or active relapsing-remitting disease fulfilling revised McDonald criteria. Bulk CD8+ and CD4+ T cells were purified by magnetic negative isolation, whereas CD8+ TEMRA cells were enriched by FACS. Blood was collected in EDTA tubes and processed within 24 hours, with PBMCs isolated through density gradient centrifugation. PBMCs destined for TCR sequencing were cryopreserved in liquid nitrogen and later thawed in a 37 °C water bath. The sorted or isolated CD4+, CD8+ and CD8+ TEMRA cells reached a purity of at least 90%.

Sequencing was performed on CD4+ T cells from PBMCs. The sequence was collected from a human donor with multiple sclerosis. This sequence uses TRBV29-1 and TRBJ2-1, with the D gene not clear enough to name. CDR3 region: CSVTPSSYNEQFF. The sequenced DNA is TGCAGCGTTACCCCGAGCTCCTACAATGAGCAGTTCTTC.